Listed below are T cell receptor beta chains from one sample, sequenced in a study of PD-L1 blockade in urothelial cancer. Sequencing used immunoSEQ multiplex PCR; TCRdb keeps in-frame clones, though not all of them. The profile shows about 35,000 clones, approximately 40% of them singletons. The material was tumor tissue, obtained before atezolizumab (anti-PD-L1) treatment. These receptors all stem from a man in his fifties or sixties with urothelial cancer. The conserved cysteine and the conserved F or W are not part of the CDR3 here. D genes are given only for firm matches. For some rows the clone size is stated as once, few or many, or as a class when expanded; others skip it.

v_call: TRBV6-8; d_call: TRBD2; clone_size: -; cdr3_aa: ASSYNPLAGLNEQF
v_call: TRBV9; d_call: -; clone_size: few; cdr3_aa: ASSVSLSYNEQF
v_call: TRBV10-3; d_call: -; clone_size: -; cdr3_aa: AISETGPSNEKLF
v_call: TRBV14; d_call: -; clone_size: few; cdr3_aa: ASSQAGARQPQH
v_call: TRBV6-7; d_call: -; clone_size: -; cdr3_aa: VVTSGLTYEQY
v_call: TRBV10-1; d_call: -; clone_size: -; cdr3_aa: ASSGGLGQPQH
v_call: TRBV7-1; d_call: -; clone_size: -; cdr3_aa: ASSLAASEADTQY
v_call: TRBV19; d_call: -; clone_size: -; cdr3_aa: ASRSDGLFSYEQY
v_call: TRBV30; d_call: -; clone_size: -; cdr3_aa: AWRRPQVKNTEAF
v_call: TRBV6-8; d_call: -; clone_size: -; cdr3_aa: ASSGATAGLDGYT
v_call: TRBV11-3; d_call: -; clone_size: -; cdr3_aa: ASSYLSGMNEKLF
v_call: TRBV6-7; d_call: TRBD2; clone_size: few; cdr3_aa: ASVFGGGRGQETQY
v_call: TRBV19; d_call: -; clone_size: -; cdr3_aa: ASTPDGGFNQPQH
v_call: TRBV9; d_call: TRBD1; clone_size: many; cdr3_aa: ASSVSETGVYEQY
v_call: TRBV19; d_call: TRBD1; clone_size: -; cdr3_aa: ASSPDRGDGYT
v_call: TRBV6-8; d_call: -; clone_size: few; cdr3_aa: ASSYQGNTEAF
v_call: TRBV9; d_call: TRBD1; clone_size: few; cdr3_aa: ASSLPRTGSNQPQH
v_call: TRBV23-1; d_call: -; clone_size: few; cdr3_aa: ASSQEAGNTEAF
v_call: TRBV9; d_call: TRBD1; clone_size: few; cdr3_aa: ASSVGRQGRDTQY
v_call: TRBV13; d_call: -; clone_size: few; cdr3_aa: ASSAQGHSYEQY